This entry lists 10 T cell receptor beta chains sequenced from one sample in a study of cytomegalovirus exposure and HLA in healthy donors. The primer mix had 60 Vbeta and 13 Jbeta primers. Here immunoSEQ multiplex PCR was the method, and the copy in TCRdb shows in-frame clones only, minus some. The sample has around 170,000 clones; 75% to 85% are singletons. The specimen sequenced was PBMCs. The source of these receptors is a man aged 18 to 35 in good health and CMV-seronegative.

The chain combines TRBV9 with TRBJ2-7; 7 nucleotides match TRBD2. Germline CDR1 SGDLS, CDR2 YYNGEE. The trim removed 2 bases at V and 0 bases at J, leaving 14 bases unmatched. The CDR3 runs 18 residues. CDR3 DNA: TGTGCCAGCAGCGTTCACGACCTGCGGGGGTCATCCTCCTACGAGCAGTACTTC. It codes for CASSVHDLRGSSSYEQYF.

The CDR3 DNA follows: TGTGCCAGCAGCCCCCTGAGTTTTTCCTACGAGCAGTACTTC. Its protein is CASSPLSFSYEQYF. The chain links TRBV7-2 to TRBJ2-7; D gene ambiguous. The germline V gene has CDR1 SGHTA and CDR2 FQGNSA. The CDR3 is 14 residues long. Trimming took off 5 bases at V and 1 base at J, with 12 bases between the two ends.

This clone was found a few times. V usage is TRBV6-4 and J usage is TRBJ2-5; 14 nucleotides match TRBD2. The CDR3 spans 15 residues. The V gene's germline CDR1 is MRHNA and CDR2 SNTAGT. The trim removed 4 bases at V and 4 bases at J, leaving 2 bases unmatched. CDR3 region: CASSATSGGGETQYF. The CDR3 bases are TGTGCCAGCAGTGCGACTAGCGGGGGGGGAGAGACCCAGTACTTC.

The chain joins TRBV7-2 to TRBJ1-3; 7 bases agree with TRBD1. The germline gives CDR1 SGHTA, CDR2 FQGNSA. The V and J ends lost 5 bases and 2 bases, in that order; junction bases with no gene match: 9. The CDR3 is 16 residues long. DNA of the CDR3: TGTGCCAGCAGCCGAACACAGGGGCCCCCTGGAAACACCATATATTTT. Protein sequence: CASSRTQGPPGNTIYF.

This clone was seen a handful of times. The chain joins TRBV28 to TRBJ1-2; D is undetermined. CDR3 length equals 14 residues. Trimming took off 6 bases at V and 8 bases at J, with 19 bases between the two ends. Per germline, CDR1 MDHEN and CDR2 SYDVKM. The CDR3 protein is CASRVEVSTRGYTF. The CDR3 coding sequence is TGTGCCAGCAGGGTAGAGGTTTCAACCCGGGGCTACACCTTC.

The gene calls are TRBV28 and TRBJ2-1; a possible D gene is TRBD2 (6 bases). The CDR3 totals 14 residues. Germline V gene lookup returns CDR1 MDHEN and CDR2 SYDVKM. Deletions cut 5 bases from V and 10 bases from J, with 18 bases between. CDR3 bases: TGTGCCAGCAGTCCAGCCCCGACTAGTATGGAGCAGTTCTTC. Translation gives CASSPAPTSMEQFF.

The V gene is TRBV19, the J gene TRBJ1-1; the D gene is possibly TRBD1 (5 bases). CDR1 and CDR2 (germline): LNHDA, SQIVND (reference sequence). The CDR3 consists of 13 residues. V shed 3 bases and J shed 2 bases, with 7 bases lying between them. CDR3 amino acids: CASSIDRNTEAFF. CDR3 sequence (DNA): TGTGCCAGTAGTATTGACAGAAACACTGAAGCTTTCTTT.

The rearrangement joins TRBV6-1 to TRBJ2-5; the D is unclear. The CDR3 spans 12 residues. V was shortened by 7 bases and J by 5 bases, with 11 bases between the two germline ends. CDR1 and CDR2 from the germline V gene are MNHNS and SASEGT. This CDR3 reads CASTPRSETQYF. The CDR3 region has the DNA TGTGCCAGCACCCCACGGTCTGAGACCCAGTACTTC.

As for this clone: Other DNA sequences of this sample code for an identical CDR3. This chain uses TRBV6-5 with TRBJ1-2; D is perhaps TRBD1 (6 bases). The germline CDR1 and CDR2 sequences are MNHEY and SVGAGI. CDR3 length: 14 residues. V lost 4 bases to trimming and J lost 0 bases, with 9 bases between them. CDR3 sequence (DNA): TGTGCCAGCAGTTTGCAGGGGCCTAACTATGGCTACACCTTC. Protein: CASSLQGPNYGYTF.

The genes are TRBV19 and TRBJ2-7, with TRBD2 matching 11 bases. V shed 5 bases, J shed 0 bases, and the junction held 9 bases outside the gene matches. Germline CDR1 is LNHDA and CDR2 is SQIVND (reference sequence). CDR3 length: 17 residues. In DNA form, the CDR3 reads TGTGCCAGTAGTTCAACCTTGACTAGCGGGGCCTCCTACGAGCAGTACTTC. Protein product: CASSSTLTSGASYEQYF.